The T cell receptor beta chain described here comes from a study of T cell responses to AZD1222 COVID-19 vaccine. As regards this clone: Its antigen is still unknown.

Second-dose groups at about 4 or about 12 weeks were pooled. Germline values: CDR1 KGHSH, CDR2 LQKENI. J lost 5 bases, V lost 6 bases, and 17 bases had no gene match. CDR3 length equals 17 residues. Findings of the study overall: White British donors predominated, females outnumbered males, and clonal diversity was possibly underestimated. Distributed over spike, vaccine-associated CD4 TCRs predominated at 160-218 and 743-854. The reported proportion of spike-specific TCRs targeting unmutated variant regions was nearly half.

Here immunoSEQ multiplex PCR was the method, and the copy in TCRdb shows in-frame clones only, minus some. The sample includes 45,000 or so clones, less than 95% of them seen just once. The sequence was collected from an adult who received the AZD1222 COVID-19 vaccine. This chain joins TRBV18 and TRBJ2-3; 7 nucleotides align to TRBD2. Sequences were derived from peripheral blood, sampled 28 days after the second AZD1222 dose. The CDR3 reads CASSPPLGGGKGDTQYF. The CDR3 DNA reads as TGTGCCAGCTCGCCCCCACTTGGGGGGGGAAAGGGAGATACGCAGTATTTT.